These 19 T cell receptor beta chains were all obtained from the same sample, sequenced in a study of shared clonotypes between healthy human individuals. The naive CD8 subset, CD45RO-negative cells positively selected for CCR7, excluded terminally differentiated effector memory CD45RA+ cells. Assay used: immunoSEQ multiplex PCR; TCRdb lists only in-frame clones, some missing. The sample records 550,000 to 750,000 clones, around 90% being singletons. The sequencing sample was made of naive CD8+ T cells sorted from blood. All receptors derive from a man aged 25-40 years in good health.

This rearrangement joins TRBV21-1 to TRBJ2-1; the D segment call TRBD2 is taken from the table without a DNA check. TRBV21-1 is annotated as a pseudogene. This CDR3 contains 18 residues. The CDR3 loop reads CASSTRLAGEVRVNEQFF. CDR3 bases: TGTGCCAGCAGCACGCGACTAGCGGGAGAAGTTCGGGTCAATGAGCAGTTCTTC.

This clone was seen just once. The rearrangement uses TRBV6-6 and TRBJ2-2; 7 nucleotides agree with TRBD1. Per germline, CDR1 MNHNY and CDR2 SVGAGI (reference sequence). This CDR3 region has 14 residues. After removal of 5 bases from V and 2 bases from J, the junction contained 2 bases not matched to a gene. This chain's CDR3 is CASSRDRNTGELFF. The CDR3 DNA reads as TGTGCCAGCAGTCGGGACAGAAACACCGGGGAGCTGTTTTTT.

This sequence joins TRBV30 and TRBJ2-1; 9 bases align to TRBD2. Germline V gene lookup returns CDR1 GTSNPN and CDR2 SVGIG (reference sequence). After removal of 4 bases from V and 8 bases from J, the junction contained 12 bases not matched to a gene. This CDR3 comprises 15 residues. CDR3 protein: CAWTPGGGRADEQFF. CDR3 DNA: TGTGCCTGGACCCCGGGAGGCGGGAGGGCTGATGAGCAGTTCTTC. Combining the CDR3 with reference TRBV30 and TRBJ2-1 gives the whole variable domain SQTIHQWPATLVQPVGSPLSLECTVEGTSNPNLYWYRQAAGRGLQLLFYSVGIGQISSEVPQNLSASRPQDRQFILSSKKLLLSDSGFYLCAWTPGGGRADEQFFGPGTRLTVL.

The gene calls are TRBV13 and TRBJ1-1; tentatively, D is TRBD1 (5 bases). V shed 1 base and J shed 1 base, with 16 bases lying between them. Per germline, CDR1 PRHDT and CDR2 FYEKMQ (reference sequence). This CDR3 has 17 amino acids. The CDR3 DNA follows: TGTGCCAGCAGCTTAGCTGGCAGGGCGGTAAGGAACACTGAAGCTTTCTTT. Protein product: CASSLAGRAVRNTEAFF.

V and J are TRBV4-1 and TRBJ2-7; TRBD2 aligns across 10 bases. The CDR3 has 15 residues. V was clipped by 4 bases and J by 6 bases; unmatched bases: 9. Germline V gene lookup returns CDR1 MGHRA and CDR2 YSYEKL. The CDR3 is CASSPPPSGRTEQYF. The CDR3 nucleotides are TGCGCCAGCAGCCCACCCCCTAGCGGGAGAACCGAGCAGTACTTC.

The chain uses TRBV25-1 and TRBJ2-2; D not certain. V dropped 2 bases and J dropped 5 bases, with 12 bases sitting between them. The CDR3 runs to 15 residues. CDR1 and CDR2 from the germline V gene are MGHDK and SYGVNS. CDR3 nucleotides: TGTGCCAGCAGTGAAAAACAAGAGATGACCGGGGAGCTGTTTTTT. Translation gives CASSEKQEMTGELFF.

The genes are TRBV10-3 and TRBJ1-1, with D uncertain. The V end was cut by 3 bases, the J end by 4 bases, with 18 bases between. Germline V gene data show CDR1 as ENHRY and CDR2 as SYGVKD. This CDR3 comprises 16 residues. The CDR3 DNA is TGTGCCATCAGTGATTTACCCGGGAATGCGGGCACTGAAGCTTTCTTT. The encoded protein is CAISDLPGNAGTEAFF.

This clone was detected a few times. The chain couples TRBV25-1 to TRBJ2-7, with 7 positions matching TRBD2. Germline CDR1 MGHDK, CDR2 SYGVNS. V lost 6 bases, J lost 4 bases, and 9 bases stayed unmatched. This CDR3 has 14 amino acids. CDR3 coding DNA: TGTGCCAGCAGAGGACTAGGGGACCCTTACGAGCAGTACTTC. Translation: CASRGLGDPYEQYF.

The chain employs TRBV7-8 and TRBJ2-1; 10 nucleotides align to TRBD1. The CDR3 runs to 17 residues. V shed 7 bases and J 5 bases; nucleotides not matched to a gene: 14. Looked up from germline, CDR1 is SGHVS and CDR2 is FQNEAQ. Here the CDR3 DNA reads TGTGCCAGCATCAATCCCCCGGGACAGGGGATAAACAATGAGCAGTTCTTC. Amino acid sequence: CASINPPGQGINNEQFF.

V is TRBV5-1 and J is TRBJ2-7; D may be TRBD1 (8 bases). This CDR3 is built from 16 residues. Between the trimmed V and J ends, which lost 4 bases and 2 bases, there was a span of 19 bases. Germline CDR1 SGHRS, CDR2 YFSETQ. CDR3 region: CASSPAGDRLTYEQYF. CDR3 in DNA: TGCGCCAGCAGCCCGGCGGGGGACAGGCTAACCTACGAGCAGTACTTC.

The V call is TRBV9, the J call TRBJ2-1, with D uncertain. V gave up 1 base and J gave up 6 bases, with 5 bases separating them. The germline V gene encodes CDR1 SGDLS and CDR2 YYNGEE. CDR3 length: 12 residues. The CDR3 DNA follows: TGTGCCAGCAGCGTATACCTCAATGAGCAGTTCTTC. Amino acids: CASSVYLNEQFF. Full variable domain (rest looked up from reference TRBV9 and TRBJ2-1): DSGVTQTPKHLITATGQRVTLRCSPRSGDLSVYWYQQSLDQGLQFLIQYYNGEERAKGNILERFSAQQFPDLHSELNLSSLELGDSALYFCASSVYLNEQFFGPGTRLTVL.

This clone was seen a single time. This chain joins TRBV7-2 and TRBJ2-1; 10 bases match TRBD1. The CDR3 extends over 17 amino acids. V lost 2 bases and J lost 8; bases outside the gene matches: 12. Looked up from germline, CDR1 is SGHTA and CDR2 is FQGNSA. The CDR3 loop reads CASSLRQGATLTYEQFF. In nucleotides, the CDR3 is TGTGCCAGCAGCTTACGACAGGGGGCTACACTTACTTATGAGCAGTTCTTC.

CDR3 coding DNA: TGTGCCAGCACCCACGGACAGCCATTAAATGAGCAGTTCTTC. This translates into CASTHGQPLNEQFF. The gene calls are TRBV6-6 and TRBJ2-1; D perhaps matches TRBD1 (6 bases). The CDR3 covers 14 residues. Germline CDR1 reads MNHNY; CDR2 reads SVGAGI (reference sequence). Trimming stripped 7 bases from V and 7 bases from J, with 17 bases between.

The chain is built from TRBV6-6 and TRBJ2-2, with D possibly being TRBD1 (5 bases). Trimming took 7 bases from V and 4 from J, leaving 13 bases between them. This CDR3 has 14 residues. CDR1 and CDR2 (germline): MNHNY, SVGAGI (reference sequence). The CDR3 bases are TGTGCCAGCAAGCCACAGGCCGCCACCGGGGAGCTGTTTTTT. Amino acids: CASKPQAATGELFF.

About this clone itself: This sample also contains other DNA sequences that code for the same CDR3. The chain couples TRBV4-3 to TRBJ2-7; 13 bases are a match to TRBD2. V lost 3 bases to trimming and J lost 2 bases; unmatched junction nucleotides: 1. The germline gives CDR1 LGHNA, CDR2 YSLEER. CDR3 length: 15 residues. CDR3 coding DNA: TGCGCCAGCAGCCAGGGACTAGCGGGAACCTACGAGCAGTACTTC. It yields the protein CASSQGLAGTYEQYF.

CDR3: CASSIAGPERQQYF. CDR3 nucleotide sequence: TGTGCCAGTAGTATAGCGGGACCGGAACGTCAGCAGTACTTC. This sequence joins TRBV19 and TRBJ2-5; D tentatively fits TRBD1 or TRBD2 (5 bases each). This CDR3 has 14 residues. V lost 1 base and J 11 bases, leaving 17 bases between the germline ends. In germline, CDR1 is LNHDA, CDR2 SQIVND (reference sequence).

V gene TRBV9 combines with J gene TRBJ1-4; D gene uncertain. CDR3 length: 15 residues. Germline V gene lookup returns CDR1 SGDLS and CDR2 YYNGEE. The ends were cut back, 0 bases at V and 7 bases at J, with 13 bases in the middle. The CDR3 DNA is TGTGCCAGCAGCGTAGGGGTTGGGGATGTTGAAAAACTGTTTTTT. Amino acids: CASSVGVGDVEKLFF.

This clone was seen once. The chain joins TRBV7-9 to TRBJ2-2; TRBD1 is a possible D gene (5 bases). The V end lost 3 bases, the J end lost 1 base, and 12 bases lay between the germline ends. The CDR3 spans 16 residues. The V gene's germline CDR1 is SEHNR and CDR2 FQNEAQ (reference sequence). In DNA, the CDR3 is TGTGCCAGCAGCTTGGGTGTTCAGGGGAACACCGGGGAGCTGTTTTTT. Protein sequence: CASSLGVQGNTGELFF.

Concerning this clone: Other DNA sequences in this sample translate to the same CDR3. This sequence joins TRBV29-1 and TRBJ2-2, with D hard to call. V dropped 4 bases and J dropped 5 bases, with 11 bases sitting between them. Looked up from germline, CDR1 is SQVTM and CDR2 is ANQGSEA. This CDR3 has 13 amino acids. CDR3 sequence reads: CSVVGQNTGELFF. The CDR3 nucleotides are TGCAGCGTTGTCGGGCAGAATACCGGGGAGCTGTTTTTT.